This section outlines one TCR beta chain sequence together with its context. The data belong to a study of blood T cell repertoires in COVID-19. Across the whole study: Sites across the United States, Italy and Spain contributed samples from acute and convalescent COVID-19. Nucleic acid was either cDNA or gDNA, and it came from T cells, B-cell-depleted T cells, or PBMCs.

This CDR3 spans 17 amino acids. Germline CDR1 reads LNHDA; CDR2 reads SQIVND (reference sequence). The V and J ends lost 3 bases and 0 bases respectively, with 15 bases between them. In the original workflow: By means of reference gene primer amplification, nucleated cell counts were estimated. Produced via immunoSEQ multiplex PCR; TCRdb's table is partial and in-frame only. V, J and clone size are those of that table, while D and trimming were read from the DNA. The table has some 340,000 clones, 85% seen once. This clonotype was obtained from a woman aged 18-29 years with acute or convalescent COVID-19. The V and J genes are TRBV19 and TRBJ1-5, with D possibly TRBD1 on 6 matching bases. Sequences were obtained from peripheral blood. The CDR3 nucleotides are TGTGCCAGTAGTATGGGCGGGCAGGGGTATAGCAATCAGCCCCAGCATTTT. Translating it yields CASSMGGQGYSNQPQHF.